The 14 T cell receptor beta chains below come from one sample, sequenced in a study of cytotoxic CD8 clonotypes in ibrutinib-treated CLL. Sequencing used immunoSEQ multiplex PCR; TCRdb keeps in-frame clones, though not all of them. The data show 33,000 or so clones, about 50% seen once. Sequenced here: PBMCs, sampled before ibrutinib treatment. These receptors all come from a human donor with chronic lymphocytic leukemia.

The chain recombines TRBV6-5 with TRBJ2-7; maybe TRBD2 (5 bases). The CDR3 is 13 residues long. CDR1 MNHEY and CDR2 SVGAGI come from the germline V gene. The V end lost 6 bases, the J end lost 2 bases, and 11 bases lay between the germline ends. The CDR3 DNA is TGTGCCAGCAGCAACAGCGGAGCCTACGAGCAGTACTTC. Its protein product is CASSNSGAYEQYF.

The sample holds one count of this clone. The chain uses TRBV7-6 and TRBJ1-6; D might be TRBD1 (5 bases). Germline V gene data show CDR1 as SGHVS and CDR2 as FNYEAQ. This CDR3 region has 19 residues. With 0 bases removed from V and 0 bases from J, the gap between germline ends came to 15 bases. The CDR3, as DNA: TGTGCCAGCAGCTTAGCCGGGACCCACTTAGACTCCTATAATTCACCCCTCCACTTT. As protein: CASSLAGTHLDSYNSPLHF.

The chain couples TRBV5-4 to TRBJ2-3; 7 bases are shared with TRBD2. This CDR3 region has 16 residues. Germline V gene sequence: CDR1 SGHNT, CDR2 YYREEE (reference sequence). V lost 2 bases and J lost 1; bases outside the gene matches: 7. The CDR3 is CASSLMGLAGTDTQYF. In nucleotides, the CDR3 is TGTGCCAGCAGCTTAATGGGCCTAGCGGGCACAGATACGCAGTATTTT.

The rearrangement uses TRBV2 and TRBJ2-5, with TRBD1 identical over 8 bases. Trimming at V came to 4 bases and at J to 5 bases, leaving 9 bases not matched to a gene. CDR3 length equals 15 residues. Per germline, CDR1 SNHLY and CDR2 FYNNEI. The CDR3 is CASSGQGTSGETQYF. CDR3 nucleotides: TGTGCCAGCAGTGGACAGGGGACGTCAGGGGAGACCCAGTACTTC. Based on the CDR3 plus reference TRBV2 and TRBJ2-5, the full variable domain is EPEVTQTPSHQVTQMGQEVILRCVPISNHLYFYWYRQILGQKVEFLVSFYNNEISEKSEIFDDQFSVERPDGSNFTLKIRSTKLEDSAMYFCASSGQGTSGETQYFGPGTRLLVL.

The chain combines TRBV7-9 with TRBJ2-1, with TRBD2 matching over 12 bases. Germline CDR1 reads SEHNR; CDR2 reads FQNEAQ (reference sequence). With V trimmed by 1 base and J by 7 bases, 2 bases remained unmatched. The CDR3 spans 15 residues. CDR3 loop: CASSLGTSGVNEQFF. Written as DNA, the CDR3 is TGTGCCAGCAGCTTAGGGACTAGCGGGGTTAATGAGCAGTTCTTC. The full variable domain, its missing parts supplied by reference TRBV7-9 and TRBJ2-1, is DTGVSQNPRHKITKRGQNVTFRCDPISEHNRLYWYRQTLGQGPEFLTYFQNEAQLEKSRLLSDRFSAERPKGSFSTLEIQRTEQGDSAMYLCASSLGTSGVNEQFFGPGTRLTVL.

The chain has TRBV4-1 and TRBJ1-2; possibly TRBD1 for D (5 bases). Between the trimmed V and J ends, which lost 4 bases and 4 bases, there was a span of 22 bases. Germline values: CDR1 MGHRA, CDR2 YSYEKL. The CDR3 is made up of 17 amino acids. The CDR3 loop reads CASSRPVGRERGYGYTF. The CDR3 DNA follows: TGCGCCAGCAGCCGCCCGGTGGGACGAGAACGGGGCTATGGCTACACCTTC.

The chain has TRBV11-2 and TRBJ1-2, with D unclear. The V gene's germline CDR1 is SGHAT and CDR2 FQNNGV. This CDR3 comprises 13 residues. V lost 0 bases to trimming and J lost 3 bases, with 5 bases between them. CDR3 sequence: CASSLEQHYGYTF. The CDR3 region has the DNA TGTGCCAGCAGCTTAGAACAGCACTATGGCTACACCTTC. Using reference TRBV11-2 and TRBJ1-2 for the parts outside the CDR3, the full variable domain is EAGVAQSPRYKIIEKRQSVAFWCNPISGHATLYWYQQILGQGPKLLIQFQNNGVVDDSQLPKDRFSAERLKGVDSTLKIQPAKLEDSAVYLCASSLEQHYGYTFGSGTRLTVV.

This rearrangement joins TRBV7-3 to TRBJ2-1; D is possibly TRBD2 (6 bases). This CDR3 spans 18 amino acids. Trimming left V 2 bases short and J 3 bases short, with 20 bases between. Germline V lookup: CDR1 SGHTA, CDR2 FQGTGA. CDR3 protein: CASSLGLSGAGNYNEQFF. For the CDR3, the DNA is TGTGCCAGCAGCTTAGGTCTTTCGGGTGCGGGGAACTACAATGAGCAGTTCTTC.

This clone came up a few times. The chain couples TRBV6-5 to TRBJ2-7; D is undetermined. This CDR3 is built from 14 residues. The germline V gene encodes CDR1 MNHEY and CDR2 SVGAGI. CDR3 region: CATSPVGDRDEQYF. CDR3 sequence (DNA): TGTGCTACCAGCCCGGTTGGGGATAGGGACGAGCAGTACTTC.

The CDR3 DNA is TGTGCCAGCAGCAGGGACAAAAAGGATTCACCCCTCCACTTT. As protein: CASSRDKKDSPLHF. This chain connects TRBV27 to TRBJ1-6; D perhaps matches TRBD1 (6 bases). Germline-derived CDR1 and CDR2 are MNHEY and SMNVEV (reference sequence). The CDR3 extends over 14 amino acids. V shed 6 bases and J shed 8 bases, with 14 bases lying between them.

The rearrangement links TRBV18 to TRBJ2-7; D is undetermined. Germline CDR1 reads KGHSH; CDR2 reads LQKENI. Trimming cost V 3 bases and J 0 bases, with 6 bases left between them. This CDR3 is built from 13 residues. The DNA of the CDR3 is TGTGCCAGCTCACCCCGGAGCTCCTACGAGCAGTACTTC. It is translated as CASSPRSSYEQYF.

The genes are TRBV5-1 and TRBJ2-2; TRBD2 agrees at 7 bases. This CDR3 region has 18 residues. V shed 4 bases, J shed 0 bases, and the junction held 12 bases outside the gene matches. The V gene's germline CDR1 is SGHRS and CDR2 YFSETQ. The CDR3 here is CASSPSYGAGTNTGELFF. Here the CDR3 DNA reads TGCGCCAGCAGCCCTAGCTATGGAGCGGGGACGAACACCGGGGAGCTGTTTTTT. The full variable domain, rest sourced from reference TRBV5-1 and TRBJ2-2, is KAGVTQTPRYLIKTRGQQVTLSCSPISGHRSVSWYQQTPGQGLQFLFEYFSETQRNKGNFPGRFSGRQFSNSRSEMNVSTLELGDSALYLCASSPSYGAGTNTGELFFGEGSRLTVL.

The chain combines TRBV4-2 with TRBJ2-2; the D is unclear. V was clipped by 1 base and J by 3 bases, with 18 bases between them. This CDR3 has 18 residues. CDR1 LGHNA and CDR2 YNFKEQ come from the germline V gene. The CDR3 region has the DNA TGTGCCAGCAGCCAAGGTACAACCAAACCGGGCCACACCGGGGAGCTGTTTTTT. Its protein is CASSQGTTKPGHTGELFF.

The chain combines TRBV5-6 with TRBJ2-1; 8 nucleotides align to TRBD2. The ends lost 4 bases at V and 4 bases at J; junction bases unmatched: 13. Germline CDR1 reads SGHDT; CDR2 reads YYEEEE. The CDR3 runs 17 residues. CDR3 coding DNA: TGTGCCAGCAGCGCCGGGGGCCGGGGACTAGGTTACAATGAGCAGTTCTTC. It translates to CASSAGGRGLGYNEQFF.